These 6 T cell receptor beta chains were all obtained from the same sample, sequenced in a study of cytomegalovirus exposure and HLA in healthy donors (dated by TCRdb to the late 2010s). Library prep was done by the immunoSEQ multiplex PCR assay. For the multiplex PCR, a mixture combining 60 forward primers for TCR Vbeta segments and 13 reverse primers for TCR Jbeta segments was used. TCRdb took this table from immuneACCESS and kept in-frame rearrangements with V and J called. Such tables lack part of the clones; where checked against another copy, unresolved V genes explain under half of the gap, and the rest is unexplained. The sample table lists about 93,000 clones, approximately 64% of them with a count of one. The ten largest account for under 6% of the sample. Sequencing was carried out using PBMCs. These receptors all come from a boy under 18 in good health and CMV-seropositive.

CDR3 residues: CSADISGFRGDTQYF. DNA for the CDR3: TGCAGCGCCGATATTTCCGGGTTTCGAGGAGATACGCAGTATTTT. The J gene is TRBJ2-3, the V gene TRBV29-1; D is unresolved. Deletions cut 7 bases from V and 5 bases from J, with 22 bases between. Germline CDR1 SQVTM, CDR2 ANQGSEA. CDR3 length: 15 residues.

The chain carries TRBV20-1 and TRBJ1-1; D unresolved. CDR3 size: 11 residues. In germline, CDR1 is DFQATT, CDR2 SNEGSKA (reference sequence). Trimming took off 1 base at V and 9 bases at J, with 9 bases between the two ends. CDR3 protein: CSARGDGKAFF. As DNA, the CDR3 is TGCAGTGCTAGAGGTGACGGGAAAGCTTTCTTT.

The chain has TRBV5-5 and TRBJ2-7; 8 nucleotides line up with TRBD1. The length of the CDR3 is 16 residues. CDR1 and CDR2 from the germline V gene are SGHKS and YYEKEE (reference sequence). V was clipped by 3 bases and J by 0 bases; unmatched bases: 8. The CDR3 loop is CASSWIRDRSSYEQYF. The CDR3 DNA sequence: TGTGCCAGCAGCTGGATACGGGACAGGAGCTCCTACGAGCAGTACTTC.

Only one count was recorded for this clone. The chain carries TRBV7-9 and TRBJ2-1; maybe TRBD2 (5 bases). V lost 1 base, J lost 6 bases, and 13 bases lay in between. This CDR3 has 15 residues. In germline, CDR1 is SEHNR, CDR2 FQNEAQ (reference sequence). The CDR3 protein is CASSLGAAGGNEQFF. The CDR3 bases are TGTGCCAGCAGCTTAGGTGCAGCCGGAGGCAATGAGCAGTTCTTC.

The J gene is TRBJ1-2, the V gene TRBV5-1, with D possibly TRBD1 on 6 matching bases. V gave up 4 bases and J gave up 6 bases, with 19 bases separating them. The CDR3 consists of 15 residues. Germline lookup yields CDR1 SGHRS and CDR2 YFSETQ. The CDR3 DNA follows: TGCGCCAGCAGCGAGGGACATTCGGTCGGCAATGGCTACACCTTC. Amino acids: CASSEGHSVGNGYTF.

The V call is TRBV19, the J call TRBJ2-4, with 7 nucleotides matching TRBD1. The length of the CDR3 is 16 residues. V was clipped by 6 bases and J by 1 base; unmatched bases: 9. The germline CDR1 and CDR2 sequences are LNHDA and SQIVND (reference sequence). This CDR3 is CASSTATQGAKNIQYF. The DNA of the CDR3 is TGTGCCAGTAGCACAGCGACACAGGGGGCCAAAAACATTCAGTACTTC.